The 25 T cell receptor beta chains given below trace back to one sample, sequenced in a study of T cells in Graves' hyperthyroidism and ophthalmopathy. TCR beta CDR3 regions were amplified from RNA transcripts. The HTBI primer set served for first-round RT-PCR of the TCR CDR3. Each CDR3 protein gets one entry after TCRdb re-called the multiplex PCR reads with MiXCR. Counted here are approximately 410,000 distinct CDR3 sequences, roughly an eighth occurring once; the ten biggest clones make up 4% to 6.5%. The sequencing sample was made of blood. These receptors came from a young woman with Graves' hyperthyroidism.

Ten or more counts support this clonotype. The V and J genes are TRBV20-1 and TRBJ2-1; D uncertain. Germline V lookup: CDR1 DFQATT, CDR2 SNEGSKA (reference sequence). There are 14 residues in the CDR3. Trimming pared 3 bases from V and 7 bases from J, leaving 16 bases between. CDR3 DNA sequence: TGCAGTGCTAGTCCCGGGCTAGGGCCGAATGAGCAGTTCTTC. Its translation is CSASPGLGPNEQFF.

This clonotype has at least ten counts. This rearrangement joins TRBV6-2 or TRBV6-3 to TRBJ2-7; no firm D call. Germline V gene sequence: CDR1 MNHEY, CDR2 SVGEGT. The V end lost 6 bases, the J end lost 3 bases, and 18 bases lay between the germline ends. This CDR3 contains 15 residues. The CDR3, as DNA: TGTGCCAGCAGGCATCGCATTACGCCATACTACGAGCAGTACTTC. As protein: CASRHRITPYYEQYF.

The table lists this clonotype with many counts. The chain joins TRBV3-1 to TRBJ1-1, with 7 bases matching TRBD1. Germline loops: CDR1 LGHDT, CDR2 YNNKEL (reference sequence). The CDR3 is 14 amino acids. The V and J ends lost 3 bases and 1 base, in that order; junction bases with no gene match: 2. The CDR3 loop is CASSHRDRNTEAFF. CDR3 coding DNA: TGTGCCAGCAGCCATAGGGACAGGAACACTGAAGCTTTCTTT.

This clonotype was recorded at least ten times. This chain links TRBV28 with TRBJ2-7; D is tentatively TRBD1 or TRBD2 (6 bases each). The CDR3 is made up of 15 amino acids. V lost 5 bases and J 4 bases, leaving 18 bases between the germline ends. Germline assignment: CDR1 MDHEN and CDR2 SYDVKM. The DNA of the CDR3 is TGTGCCAGCAGTACCGGACCCCTAGGGGGGTACGAGCAGTACTTC. It translates to CASSTGPLGGYEQYF.

The chain combines TRBV20-1 with TRBJ1-2; no reliable D call. The germline V gene encodes CDR1 DFQATT and CDR2 SNEGSKA (reference sequence). The V end was cut by 6 bases, the J end by 12 bases, with 14 bases between. The CDR3 is 10 amino acids. The CDR3 DNA reads TGCAGTGCATGGCTGGGTGGGGACACCTTC. This sequence encodes CSAWLGGDTF.

The chain uses TRBV4-3 and TRBJ1-2, with D unclear. Trimming pared 1 base from V and 8 bases from J, leaving 14 bases between. CDR3 length: 14 residues. Germline V gene data show CDR1 as LGHNA and CDR2 as YSLEER. Here the CDR3 DNA reads TGCGCCAGCAGCCAAGTCGGTGAGGGATGGGGCTACACCTTC. Translation gives CASSQVGEGWGYTF.

This clonotype was recorded many times. A much larger clone lies one base from this, so it may be a read error. The V call is TRBV6-1, the J call TRBJ2-7; D not certain. Germline-derived CDR1 and CDR2 are MNHNS and SASEGT. The CDR3 spans 12 residues. Deletions cut 0 bases from V and 3 bases from J, with 3 bases between. In DNA form, the CDR3 reads TGTGCCAGCAGTGAAGCGGGCTACGAGCAGTACTTC. Its translation: CASSEAGYEQYF.

This clonotype was counted ten times or more. For the CDR3, the DNA is TGTGCCAGCAGCTTTTGGTTGAGTGCGGGAGCGACGGACGAGCAGTACTTC. Translated, it gives CASSFWLSAGATDEQYF. The chain employs TRBV7-9 and TRBJ2-7; 7 nucleotides line up with TRBD2. The CDR3 length is 17 residues. Trimming at V came to 3 bases and at J to 5 bases, leaving 16 bases not matched to a gene. Germline V gene data show CDR1 as SEHNR and CDR2 as FQNEAQ (reference sequence).

This clonotype has a count of ten or more. This chain links TRBV19 with TRBJ1-1; unclear D gene. The CDR3 is made up of 14 amino acids. Looked up from germline, CDR1 is LNHDA and CDR2 is SQIVND (reference sequence). The V gene lost 7 bases and the J gene lost 0 bases, with 12 bases spanning the gap. CDR3 bases: TGTGCCAGTAACAGCGAAACCATGAACACTGAAGCTTTCTTT. It encodes CASNSETMNTEAFF.

There are many counts of this clonotype. This chain uses TRBV4-1 with TRBJ2-7; no firm D call. Trimming cost V 3 bases and J 2 bases, with 8 bases left between them. Germline-derived CDR1 and CDR2 are MGHRA and YSYEKL. The CDR3 has 13 residues. The CDR3 is CASSQLVAYEQYF. The CDR3 coding sequence is TGCGCCAGCAGCCAGTTGGTAGCCTACGAGCAGTACTTC.

Many counts were recorded for this clonotype. This sequence joins TRBV20-1 and TRBJ2-5; maybe TRBD1 (6 bases). Germline CDR1 and CDR2: DFQATT and SNEGSKA (reference sequence). V was shortened by 6 bases and J by 2 bases, with 16 bases between the two germline ends. The CDR3 covers 14 residues. The DNA for the CDR3 is TGCAGTGCGGACCGGGACATACGTCAAGAGACCCAGTACTTC. It yields the protein CSADRDIRQETQYF.

This clonotype was counted ten times or more. The chain uses TRBV20-1 and TRBJ1-6; no clear D. Germline-derived CDR1 and CDR2 are DFQATT and SNEGSKA (reference sequence). V lost 3 bases and J 7 bases, leaving 16 bases between the germline ends. CDR3 length: 15 residues. The CDR3 spells CSARSDPSINSPLHF. For the CDR3, the DNA is TGCAGTGCTAGGTCTGATCCGTCCATCAATTCACCCCTCCACTTT.

This clonotype was detected ten times or more. Germline is not matched at one junction end, which may reflect a read error. The chain links TRBV5-1 to TRBJ2-7; 7 bases line up with TRBD1. The germline gives CDR1 SGHRS, CDR2 YFSETQ. This CDR3 has 15 residues. CDR3 DNA sequence: TGCACCAGCAGCCTCGGGACAGATGCCCTGTACGAGCAGTACTTC. This translates into CTSSLGTDALYEQYF. Looking up the rest from reference TRBV5-1 and TRBJ2-7 gives the full variable domain: KAGVTQTPRYLIKTRGQQVTLSCSPISGHRSVSWYQQTPGQGLQFLFEYFSETQRNKGNFPGRFSGRQFSNSRSEMNVSTLELGDSALYLCTSSLGTDALYEQYFGPGTRLTVT.

This clonotype showed up many times. This chain uses TRBV2 with TRBJ1-2, with 8 bases that match TRBD1. Germline lookup yields CDR1 SNHLY and CDR2 FYNNEI. With 1 base clipped from V and 4 bases from J, the junction kept 2 bases outside the gene matches. The CDR3 is made up of 14 amino acids. The CDR3 DNA is TGTGCCAGCAGTGAAGGGGACAGGAGCTATGGCTACACCTTC. Translation: CASSEGDRSYGYTF.

This clonotype showed up many times. The chain joins TRBV6-1 to TRBJ2-7; 10 bases are a match to TRBD1. Germline CDR1 reads MNHNS; CDR2 reads SASEGT. The CDR3 loop spans 14 amino acids. J was trimmed by 1 base and V by 6 bases; bases with no gene match: 3. The CDR3 protein is CASSWGQGSYEQYF. For the CDR3, the DNA is TGTGCCAGCAGCTGGGGACAGGGGTCCTACGAGCAGTACTTC.

This clonotype was seen only a few times. The chain couples TRBV12-3 or TRBV12-4 to TRBJ2-7; maybe TRBD2 (6 bases). The CDR3 loop spans 13 amino acids. V was shortened by 1 base and J by 7 bases, with 11 bases between the two germline ends. In DNA form, the CDR3 reads TGTGCCAGCAGTTTAGGAGTTGCGGGGGAGCAGTACTTC. This codes for CASSLGVAGEQYF.

This clonotype was detected many times. This chain connects TRBV7-9 to TRBJ2-1, with 7 positions matching TRBD2. This CDR3 region has 18 residues. The germline V gene encodes CDR1 SEHNR and CDR2 FQNEAQ (reference sequence). Trimming at V came to 0 bases and at J to 6 bases, leaving 14 bases not matched to a gene. The CDR3: CASSLASTSIGSGNEQFF. CDR3 coding DNA: TGTGCCAGCAGCTTAGCATCGACTAGCATAGGTAGCGGCAATGAGCAGTTCTTC. The whole variable domain, filled in from reference TRBV7-9 and TRBJ2-1, reads DTGVSQNPRHKITKRGQNVTFRCDPISEHNRLYWYRQTLGQGPEFLTYFQNEAQLEKSRLLSDRFSAERPKGSFSTLEIQRTEQGDSAMYLCASSLASTSIGSGNEQFFGPGTRLTVL.

This clonotype was observed a few times. The chain employs TRBV4-1 and TRBJ2-7; D ambiguous. Trimming cost V 5 bases and J 3 bases, with 17 bases left between them. The CDR3 runs 15 residues. Germline values: CDR1 MGHRA, CDR2 YSYEKL. Here the CDR3 DNA reads TGCGCCAGCAGCGACGTTAGTGAAGAAGACTACGAGCAGTACTTC. It codes for CASSDVSEEDYEQYF.

This clonotype was counted at least ten times. V gene TRBV28 combines with J gene TRBJ1-5, with 8 bases aligning to TRBD1. Trimming removed 4 bases from V and 6 bases from J; junction bases left unmatched: 5. The CDR3 loop spans 14 amino acids. From germline, CDR1 is MDHEN and CDR2 SYDVKM. The CDR3 DNA reads TGTGCCAGCAGTTCGGACAGGGAGGGTCAGCCCCAGCATTTT. Protein sequence: CASSSDREGQPQHF.

This clonotype was seen many times. The J gene is TRBJ2-5, the V gene TRBV20-1; D perhaps matches TRBD1 (6 bases). The CDR3 contains 14 residues. The germline V gene has CDR1 DFQATT and CDR2 SNEGSKA (reference sequence). Between the trimmed V and J ends, which lost 3 bases and 5 bases, there was a span of 16 bases. Written as DNA, the CDR3 is TGCAGTGCTAGGGACGGTCAGGGGCGGGAGACCCAGTACTTC. Amino acids: CSARDGQGRETQYF.

This chain joins TRBV5-1 and TRBJ1-5; TRBD1 matches 7 bases. CDR3 length: 14 amino acids. Germline loops: CDR1 SGHRS, CDR2 YFSETQ. V lost 0 bases and J lost 6; bases outside the gene matches: 3. CDR3 protein: CASSLAAGGQPQHF. For the CDR3, the DNA is TGCGCCAGCAGCTTGGCGGCAGGGGGTCAGCCCCAGCATTTT.

This clonotype showed up many times. The V gene is TRBV28, the J gene TRBJ2-7; possible D gene TRBD2, 5 bases. Germline loops: CDR1 MDHEN, CDR2 SYDVKM. The CDR3 is made up of 19 amino acids. V dropped 4 bases and J dropped 2 bases, with 27 bases sitting between them. The CDR3 sequence is CASSSSKFGITAVPYEQYF. CDR3 in DNA: TGTGCCAGCAGTTCATCAAAGTTCGGGATTACGGCCGTCCCCTACGAGCAGTACTTC.

Regarding this clonotype: A junction end diverges from the germline sequence, so it may reflect a read error. Here the CDR3 reads CASSQGSYGQYF. CDR3 in DNA: TGTGCCAGCAGCCAGGGCTCCTACGGGCAGTACTTC. V is TRBV11-3 and J is TRBJ2-7; TRBD1 might be the D (5 bases). Germline values: CDR1 SGHNT, CDR2 YENEEA. The CDR3 extends over 12 amino acids.

Notes on this clonotype: One end of the junction fails to match germline, which may point to a read error. The chain joins TRBV25-1 to TRBJ2-7; D not certain. The CDR3 sequence is 11 residues long. The germline CDR1 and CDR2 sequences are MGHDK and SYGVNS. CDR3 loop: CVSSEYGEQYF. The CDR3 nucleotides read TGTGTCAGCAGTGAATACGGCGAGCAGTACTTC.

This clonotype occurred many times. The CDR3 coding sequence is TGCAGTGCTAGAGATCAGCCTTCGACAGCTTCAGATGAGCAGTTCTTC. Translated, it gives CSARDQPSTASDEQFF. The V and J genes are TRBV20-1 and TRBJ2-1, with D possibly matching TRBD1 (5 bases). CDR3 length: 16 amino acids. The V end was cut by 0 bases, the J end by 8 bases, with 20 bases between. Germline CDR1 and CDR2: DFQATT and SNEGSKA (reference sequence).